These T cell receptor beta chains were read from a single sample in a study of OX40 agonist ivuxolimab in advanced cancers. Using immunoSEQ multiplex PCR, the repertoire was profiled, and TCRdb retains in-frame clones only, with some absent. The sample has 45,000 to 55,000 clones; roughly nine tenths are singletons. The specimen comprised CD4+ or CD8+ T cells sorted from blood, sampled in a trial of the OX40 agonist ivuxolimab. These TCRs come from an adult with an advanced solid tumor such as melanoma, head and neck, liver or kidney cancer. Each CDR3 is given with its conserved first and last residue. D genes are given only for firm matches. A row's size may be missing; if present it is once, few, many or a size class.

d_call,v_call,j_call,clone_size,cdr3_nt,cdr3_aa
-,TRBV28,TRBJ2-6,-,TGTGCCAGCAGCCACGAGGGCTCTGGGGCCAACGTCCTGACTTTC,CASSHEGSGANVLTF
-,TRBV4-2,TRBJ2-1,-,TGTGCCAGCAGCCTGTGGTCGGACACGAGCTCCTACAATGAGCAGTTCTTC,CASSLWSDTSSYNEQFF
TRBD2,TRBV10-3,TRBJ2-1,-,TGTGCCATCAGAATCAGCCTCCTAGCGGGAATGGGGTATGAGCAGTTCTTC,CAIRISLLAGMGYEQFF
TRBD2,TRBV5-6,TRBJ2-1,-,TGTGCCAGCAGCTTCCTAGCGGGATACAATGAGCAGTTCTTC,CASSFLAGYNEQFF
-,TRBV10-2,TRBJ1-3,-,TGCGCCAGCACGTGGGACTCTGGAAACACCATATATTTT,CASTWDSGNTIYF
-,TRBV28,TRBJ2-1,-,TGTGCCAGCACCCTAAACAATGAGCAGTTCTTC,CASTLNNEQFF
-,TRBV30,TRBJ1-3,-,TGTGCCTGGGGGACGTCTGGAAACACCATATATTTT,CAWGTSGNTIYF
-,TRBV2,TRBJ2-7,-,TGTGCCAGCAGGACCGGGACCGCAAGCTCCTACGAGCAGTACTTC,CASRTGTASSYEQYF
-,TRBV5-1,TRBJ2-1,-,TGCGCCAGCAGTTTAGGCAATGAGCAGTTCTTC,CASSLGNEQFF
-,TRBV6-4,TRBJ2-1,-,TGTGCCAGCAGTGATGGCTCGGACGACAATGAGCAGTTCTTC,CASSDGSDDNEQFF
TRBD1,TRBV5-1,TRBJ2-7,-,TGCGCCAGCAGCTGGGGACAGGGGGACGTCTACGAGCAGTACTTC,CASSWGQGDVYEQYF
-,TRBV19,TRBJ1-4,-,TGTGCCAGTACCCCCCGGAGGGCCGACCATAATGAAAAACTGTTTTTT,CASTPRRADHNEKLFF
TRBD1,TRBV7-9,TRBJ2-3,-,TGTGCCAGCAGCAGGCGGACAGGGGGCGGCACAGATACGCAGTATTTT,CASSRRTGGGTDTQYF
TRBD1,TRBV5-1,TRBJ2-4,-,TGCGCCAGCAGCCCACAGGGGATGTTGGGAAACATTCAGTACTTC,CASSPQGMLGNIQYF
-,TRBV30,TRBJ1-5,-,TGTGCCTGGAGTCCAGGGTGGAGAAGGAATCAGCCCCAGCATTTT,CAWSPGWRRNQPQHF
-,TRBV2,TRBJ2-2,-,TGTGCCAGCAGTGAACAAGCACCTTCGAACACCGGGGAGCTGTTTTTT,CASSEQAPSNTGELFF
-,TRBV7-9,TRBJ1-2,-,TGTGCCAGCAGCTTATCGGGGGGGATCTATGGCTACACCTTC,CASSLSGGIYGYTF
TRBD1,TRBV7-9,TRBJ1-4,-,TGTGCCAGCAGCGTAACAGGGGGCCGGGAAAAACTGTTTTTT,CASSVTGGREKLFF
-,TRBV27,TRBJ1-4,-,TGTGCCAGCAGTTCAGGACGGTCAACTAATGAAAAACTGTTTTTT,CASSSGRSTNEKLFF
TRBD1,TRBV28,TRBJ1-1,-,TGTGCCAGCAGTCCGACCTGGGACAGTGAAGCTTTCTTT,CASSPTWDSEAFF
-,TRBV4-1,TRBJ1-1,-,TGCGCCAGCAGCCAAGATCGTGCGCTGGGCACTGCTGAAGCTTTCTTT,CASSQDRALGTAEAFF
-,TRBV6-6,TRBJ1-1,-,TGTGCCAGCAGCCCTCAACCCAACACTGAAGCTTTCTTT,CASSPQPNTEAFF
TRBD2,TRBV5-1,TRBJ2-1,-,TGCGCCAGCAGCAGGACTAGCGGGTCATATAATGAGCAGTTCTTC,CASSRTSGSYNEQFF
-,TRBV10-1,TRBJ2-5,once,TGCGCCAGCAGTGCCTCGGGACGGGTTCAAGAGACCCAGTACTTC,CASSASGRVQETQYF
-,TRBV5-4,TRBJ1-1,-,TGTGCCAGCAGCATATCACCTGACAACACTGAAGCTTTCTTT,CASSISPDNTEAFF
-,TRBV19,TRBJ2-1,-,TGTGCCAGTAGTATAGGAGCCAGGGCCGGTGAGCAGTTCTTC,CASSIGARAGEQFF
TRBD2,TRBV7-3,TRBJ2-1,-,TGTGCCAGCAGCTTAAGTCCCCTAGCGGGCGATTACAATGAGCAGTTCTTC,CASSLSPLAGDYNEQFF
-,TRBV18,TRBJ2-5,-,TGTGCCAGCTCACCTGGACTAAACCAAGAGACCCAGTACTTC,CASSPGLNQETQYF
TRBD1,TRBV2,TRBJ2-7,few,TGTGCCAGCAGTCAGACAGGGGTCCACGAGCAGTACTTC,CASSQTGVHEQYF
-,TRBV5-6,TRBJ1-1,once,TGTGCCAGCAGCTCCCCGTTTACGGCGAACACTGAAGCTTTCTTT,CASSSPFTANTEAFF
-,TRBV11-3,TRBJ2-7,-,TGTGCCAGCAGCTTAGACAGGGATACTACAGAGCAGTACTTC,CASSLDRDTTEQYF
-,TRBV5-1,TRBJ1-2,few,TGCGCCAGCAGCTTCGACCGGGGGGGAGGAACTAACTATGGCTACACCTTC,CASSFDRGGGTNYGYTF
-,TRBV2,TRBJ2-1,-,TGTGCCAGCAGTGAAGGCGGCCGATACTACAATGAGCAGTTCTTC,CASSEGGRYYNEQFF
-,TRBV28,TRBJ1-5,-,TGTGCCAGCAGCGTTTATAGCAATCAGCCCCAGCATTTT,CASSVYSNQPQHF
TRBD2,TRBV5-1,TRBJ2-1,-,TGCGCCAGCAGCTTGGCCGGCGGGAGGGCTTCTGAGCAGTTCTTC,CASSLAGGRASEQFF
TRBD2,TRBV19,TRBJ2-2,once,TGTGCCAGTAGTCGTCTCGGGAGGGCCCCCTACACCGGGGAGCTGTTTTTT,CASSRLGRAPYTGELFF
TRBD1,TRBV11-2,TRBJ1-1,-,TGTGCCAGCAGCTCTCGGACAGGAGTGAACACTGAAGCTTTCTTT,CASSSRTGVNTEAFF
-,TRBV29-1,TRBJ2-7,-,TGCAGCGTTGAAAAAGGGACCTCAGACTTACGCGAGCAGTACTTC,CSVEKGTSDLREQYF
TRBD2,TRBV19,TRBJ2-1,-,TGTGCCAGTAGGGCGGGACTAGCGATTTACAATGAGCAGTTCTTC,CASRAGLAIYNEQFF
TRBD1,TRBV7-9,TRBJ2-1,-,TGTGCCAGCAGCCAGACAGGGGGCGGCTCCTACAATGAGCAGTTCTTC,CASSQTGGGSYNEQFF
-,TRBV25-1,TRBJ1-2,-,TGTGCCAGCAGTGAAAGGATAGCCTATGGCTACACCTTC,CASSERIAYGYTF
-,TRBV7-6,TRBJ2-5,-,TGTGCCAGCAGAAAAGGGACACACCAAGAGACCCAGTACTTC,CASRKGTHQETQYF
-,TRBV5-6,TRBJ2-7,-,TGTGCCAGCACCCGGATGGGGGTCGAGCAGTACTTC,CASTRMGVEQYF
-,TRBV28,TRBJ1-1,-,TGTGCCAGTAGATATACGCGGGGGGTGGGCACTGAAGCTTTCTTT,CASRYTRGVGTEAFF
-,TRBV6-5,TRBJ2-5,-,TGTGCCAGCAGTTACGGACCGCTCCGGGAGACCCAGTACTTC,CASSYGPLRETQYF
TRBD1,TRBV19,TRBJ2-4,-,TGTGCCAGTAGAGGACAGGGGGAAAATTATCCCAAAAACATTCAGTACTTC,CASRGQGENYPKNIQYF
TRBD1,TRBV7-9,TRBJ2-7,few,TGTGCCAGCAGCTCCTGGACAGGGAACTACGAGCAGTACTTC,CASSSWTGNYEQYF
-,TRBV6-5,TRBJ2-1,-,TGTGCCAGCAGTTACTCGGAGGGTTCGCAGTTCTTC,CASSYSEGSQFF
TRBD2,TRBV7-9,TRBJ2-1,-,TGTGCCAGCAGCTCCGGGACTAGCGGGACCAATGAGCAGTTCTTC,CASSSGTSGTNEQFF
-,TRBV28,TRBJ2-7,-,TGTGCCAGCAGGGCCCGAGGGACCTACTACTACGAGCAGTACTTC,CASRARGTYYYEQYF
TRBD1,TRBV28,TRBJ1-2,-,TGTGCCATCGGACAGGGGTCGTATGGCTACACCTTC,CAIGQGSYGYTF
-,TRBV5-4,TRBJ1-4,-,TGTGCCAGCAGCTCCGGGGGTGCAACTAATGAAAAACTGTTTTTT,CASSSGGATNEKLFF
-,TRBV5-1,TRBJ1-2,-,TGCGCCAGCAGCTTGGCGGGGTATGGCTACACCTTC,CASSLAGYGYTF
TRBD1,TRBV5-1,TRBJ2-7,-,TGCGCCAGCAGCTTGGTAGGGACAGGGTCTTACGAGCAGTACTTC,CASSLVGTGSYEQYF